This TCR beta chain was profiled in a study of technical replicates of blood from a handful of donors. The CDR3 totals 13 residues. The V end lost 3 bases, the J end lost 4 bases, and 10 bases lay between the germline ends. Per the germline V gene, CDR1 is SGDLS and CDR2 is YYNGEE. Clones were sequenced by immunoSEQ multiplex PCR, and TCRdb holds only the in-frame ones, with some missing. This sample has approximately 53,000 clones; about 96% occur once, and the top ten carry under 0.45%. Material: T cells isolated from PBMCs. The sequence was obtained from a human donor in good health. J is TRBJ1-2 and V is TRBV9; D remains ambiguous. The CDR3: CASSAGSSYGYTF. CDR3 coding DNA: TGTGCCAGCAGCGCTGGCAGTTCCTATGGCTACACCTTC. The full variable domain, its missing parts supplied by reference TRBV9 and TRBJ1-2, is DSGVTQTPKHLITATGQRVTLRCSPRSGDLSVYWYQQSLDQGLQFLIQYYNGEERAKGNILERFSAQQFPDLHSELNLSSLELGDSALYFCASSAGSSYGYTFGSGTRLTVV.